One sample yielded the 19 T cell receptor beta chains listed below, sequenced in a study of T cells in women clearing cervical HPV infection. This table comes from immunoSEQ multiplex PCR, and its TCRdb copy is limited to in-frame clones, with some not included. The sample table sets out 25,000 to 30,000 clones. Sequences were obtained from blood buffy coat. These receptors were obtained from a woman between 18 and 75 years old with a cervical HPV16 infection that either progressed to CIN3+ or cleared (not recorded which).

The sequenced part of the CDR3 DNA is TGCGCCAGCAGTGACCACAGGGTGGGGAACTATGGC. Its protein is CASSDHRVGNYG. From start to end, the CDR3 is CASSDHRVGNYGYTF. The chain uses TRBV10-2 and TRBJ1-2, with D possibly matching TRBD1 (6 bases). Read sequence stops 3 residues before the CDR3 end, and the germline J gene provides the missing end. V shed 3 bases and J shed 2 bases, with 13 bases lying between them. Germline V gives CDR1 WSHSY, CDR2 SAAADI. This CDR3 has 15 residues.

On this clone: The read ends 3 residues shy of where the CDR3 ends; the end is completed using the germline J gene. The chain recombines TRBV6-4 with TRBJ2-1; 8 bases map to TRBD2. The CDR3 loop spans 14 amino acids. CDR1 is MRHNA, CDR2 SNTAGT, per germline. J was trimmed by 6 bases and V by 4 bases; bases with no gene match: 5. The chain's CDR3 is CASSAGLASNEQFF. The CDR3 bases that were read are TGTGCCAGCAGTGCCGGACTAGCCTCCAATGAG.

For this clone: The read stops 3 residues short of the end of the CDR3; the missing end is completed from the germline J gene. The chain couples TRBV7-9 to TRBJ2-2; D is unresolved. There are 14 residues in the CDR3. In germline, CDR1 is SEHNR, CDR2 FQNEAQ (reference sequence). CDR3 bases read: TGTGCCAGCAGCTTCACAACAACTAATGAAAAG. Amino acids: CASSFTTTNEK. The full-length CDR3 reads as CASSFTTTNEKLFF.

Remarks on this clone: Sequencing ends 3 residues short of the CDR3 end; the germline J gene provides the rest. The chain uses TRBV12-3 or TRBV12-4 and TRBJ1-3; D uncertain. This CDR3 is built from 15 residues. The V gene lost 3 bases and the J gene lost 0 bases, with 9 bases spanning the gap. The CDR3 DNA, read in part, is TGTGCCAGCAGTTTCGGTTCCGTCTCTGGAAACACC. Encoded protein: CASSFGSVSGNT. The full CDR3 reads CASSFGSVSGNTIYF.

Remarks on this clone: The read ends 3 residues shy of where the CDR3 ends; the end is completed using the germline J gene. The V gene is TRBV5-6, the J gene TRBJ1-2, with unresolved D. Germline-derived CDR1 and CDR2 are SGHDT and YYEEEE. The V and J ends lost 2 bases and 4 bases respectively, with 6 bases between them. The CDR3 is 12 amino acids. The sequenced CDR3 bases are TGTGCCAGCAGCTTAAGAGGCTATGGC. This sequence encodes CASSLRGYG. The full CDR3 protein is CASSLRGYGYTF.

Details on this clone: With the read ending 3 residues before the CDR3 end, the germline J gene is used to fill in that end. The chain combines TRBV12-3 or TRBV12-4 with TRBJ1-2; weak D call: TRBD1 (5 bases). V was cut by 3 bases and J by 0 bases, with 14 bases left in between. This CDR3 spans 16 amino acids. CDR3 DNA (partial): TGTGCCAGCAGTTTCAGGGAACGGAATTCTAACTATGGC. Its translation is CASSFRERNSNYG. The full CDR3 protein is CASSFRERNSNYGYTF.

As concerns this clone: The read ends 3 residues before the CDR3 terminus; that terminus is restored from the germline J gene. V is TRBV2 and J is TRBJ1-3; D not certain. V gave up 6 bases and J gave up 4 bases, with 13 bases separating them. This CDR3 region has 14 residues. The V gene's germline CDR1 is SNHLY and CDR2 FYNNEI. The CDR3 loop is CASRRTFSGNTIYF. The sequenced part of the CDR3 DNA is TGTGCCAGCAGAAGGACTTTCTCCGGAAACACC.

Comments on this clone: The read gets to within 3 residues of the CDR3 end, and the germline J gene fills in the rest. The chain couples TRBV2 to TRBJ1-1, with D unresolved. The germline CDR1 and CDR2 sequences are SNHLY and FYNNEI. CDR3 length: 14 residues. V was clipped by 5 bases and J by 6 bases, with 16 bases between them. Incomplete CDR3 DNA: TGTGCCAGCAGTAAAACTCACGCGGTACCTGAA. As protein: CASSKTHAVPE. The full CDR3 protein is CASSKTHAVPEAFF. Variable domain in full (rest from reference TRBV2 and TRBJ1-1): EPEVTQTPSHQVTQMGQEVILRCVPISNHLYFYWYRQILGQKVEFLVSFYNNEISEKSEIFDDQFSVERPDGSNFTLKIRSTKLEDSAMYFCASSKTHAVPEAFFGQGTRLTVV.

Note on this clone: The sequence runs out 3 residues before the end of the CDR3; the remainder is reconstructed from the germline J gene. The genes are TRBV7-2 and TRBJ2-3, with D perhaps TRBD1 (6 bases). The CDR3 loop spans 15 amino acids. Trimming left V 1 base short and J 5 bases short, with 13 bases between. Looked up from germline, CDR1 is SGHTA and CDR2 is FQGNSA. The CDR3 loop reads CASSLGQTRGDTQYF. The sequenced CDR3 bases are TGTGCCAGCAGCTTAGGTCAAACCAGGGGAGATACG.

Concerning this clone itself: The CDR3 end is not reached by the read, which stops 3 residues before it; the germline J gene fills it in. The rearrangement joins TRBV4-1 to TRBJ2-7, with a possible D match to TRBD1 (6 bases). The CDR3 consists of 15 residues. Trimming shortened V by 3 bases and J by 2 bases, and 14 bases separated the two germline ends. Germline CDR1 MGHRA, CDR2 YSYEKL. The CDR3 bases that were read are TGCGCCAGCAGCCACAGACAGGACTCCACCTACGAG. Residues: CASSHRQDSTYE. In full, the CDR3 is CASSHRQDSTYEQYF.

With regard to this clone: The sequenced fragment ends 3 residues before the CDR3 boundary, so the rest is inferred from the germline J gene. The chain links TRBV3-1 (or the pseudogene TRBV3-2) to TRBJ2-7, with 7 positions matching TRBD2. The CDR3 contains 15 residues. Germline CDR1 and CDR2: LGHDT and YNNKEL (reference sequence). J was trimmed by 3 bases and V by 4 bases; bases with no gene match: 9. Partial CDR3 DNA: TGTGCCAGCAGCCCCCATAAGGCGGGGGTCTACGAG. Translated, it gives CASSPHKAGVYE. The full CDR3 protein is CASSPHKAGVYEQYF.

A word on this clone: The read ends 3 residues early relative to the CDR3; the germline J gene fills the gap. The J gene is TRBJ2-3, the V gene TRBV20-1, with D possibly being TRBD1 (5 bases). The V gene lost 6 bases and the J gene lost 4 bases, with 23 bases spanning the gap. The CDR3 runs to 16 residues. CDR1 is DFQATT, CDR2 SNEGSKA, per germline (reference sequence). CDR3 region: CSADPVTGQDSDTQYF. The CDR3 DNA, read in part, is TGCAGTGCCGACCCCGTCACAGGCCAGGATTCAGATACG.

Note on this clone: The CDR3 goes on 3 residues after the read ends, and that part is filled in from the germline J gene. The chain has TRBV11-2 and TRBJ2-7; 9 positions match TRBD1. The trim removed 2 bases at V and 4 bases at J, leaving 3 bases unmatched. The CDR3 has 14 amino acids. Germline V lookup: CDR1 SGHAT, CDR2 FQNNGV. CDR3 amino acids: CASSLRDRVYEQYF. The CDR3 bases that were read are TGTGCCAGCAGCTTACGGGACAGGGTTTACGAG.

Concerning this clone: The read halts 3 residues ahead of the CDR3 end, with the missing end drawn from the germline J gene. The chain recombines TRBV12-5 with TRBJ2-7; 9 bases are a match to TRBD1. The CDR3 extends over 15 amino acids. Germline V CDR1 and CDR2: LGHNT, FRNRAP. Trimming took 5 bases from V and 5 from J; bases not matched to a gene: 10. The sequenced part of the CDR3 DNA is TGTGCTAGTGGTGCCTCCGGGACAGGGTTCGACGAG. As protein: CASGASGTGFDE. The whole CDR3 protein reads CASGASGTGFDEQYF.

Note on this clone: The read ends 3 residues early relative to the CDR3; the germline J gene fills the gap. This chain connects TRBV18 to TRBJ1-2; a possible D gene is TRBD1 (5 bases). Germline V gene lookup returns CDR1 KGHSH and CDR2 LQKENI. The CDR3 has 17 residues. The CDR3 region is CASSRVQNTIVRDDYTF. The part of the CDR3 DNA that was read is TGTGCCAGCTCACGGGTACAGAATACAATAGTCAGGGATGAC.

A word on this clone: The read stops 3 residues short of the end of the CDR3; the missing end is completed from the germline J gene. This chain connects TRBV5-1 to TRBJ1-2; D is undetermined. Germline V lookup: CDR1 SGHRS, CDR2 YFSETQ. The length of the CDR3 is 11 residues. CDR3 residues: CASSLEGGYTF. CDR3 DNA (partial): TGCGCCAGCAGCTTGGAAGGGGGC.

In the case of this clone: The read falls 3 residues short of the CDR3 end, and the missing part is taken from the germline J gene. This chain uses TRBV13 with TRBJ2-1; D gene uncertain. Germline V lookup: CDR1 PRHDT, CDR2 FYEKMQ (reference sequence). The CDR3 consists of 14 residues. The ends were cut back, 7 bases at V and 6 bases at J, with 16 bases in the middle. The part of the CDR3 DNA that was read is TGTGCCAGCACCCTACAGCAGGTCGGCAATGAG. Its translation is CASTLQQVGNE. The whole CDR3 protein reads CASTLQQVGNEQFF.

Details on this clone: The read terminates 3 residues before the CDR3 end, so the remaining end is supplied by the germline J gene. The chain combines TRBV20-1 with TRBJ2-7, with 9 nucleotides matching TRBD2. Germline trimming cut 2 bases from V and 4 bases from J; bases unmatched to any gene: 18. This CDR3 comprises 18 residues. Germline V gene sequence: CDR1 DFQATT, CDR2 SNEGSKA (reference sequence). The CDR3 loop is CSARPHAVAGELPYEQYF. The sequenced part of the CDR3 DNA is TGCAGTGCTAGACCCCACGCGGTAGCGGGGGAGCTACCTTACGAG.

About this clone: Coverage ceases 3 residues before the CDR3 finishes, and the germline J gene fills in the end. V gene TRBV5-8 combines with J gene TRBJ2-5; D assignment may be TRBD1 or TRBD2 (5 bases each). V lost 0 bases and J 4 bases, leaving 13 bases between the germline ends. This CDR3 has 15 residues. Germline values: CDR1 SGHTS, CDR2 YDEGEE. This CDR3 reads CASSLEGSWRETQYF. CDR3 DNA (partial): TGTGCCAGCAGCTTGGAGGGGAGCTGGCGAGAGACC.